Described below is a single TCR beta chain sequence and its context. V lost 3 bases and J lost 4; bases outside the gene matches: 4. Looked up from germline, CDR1 is SGHVS and CDR2 is FNYEAQ. CDR3 size: 14 residues. With 60 Vbeta and 13 Jbeta primers, the PCR was carried out. Measured with immunoSEQ multiplex PCR; TCRdb has only the in-frame clones, and not every one. The sample lists 80,000 or so clones, approximately 70% occurring once. The record originates from a study of cytomegalovirus exposure and HLA in healthy donors. The TCR comes from a man in his 60s in good health and CMV-seropositive. This chain links TRBV7-6 with TRBJ1-1, with 8 positions matching TRBD1. The sample consisted of PBMCs. CDR3 residues: CASSLTGVGTEAFF. CDR3 DNA: TGTGCCAGCAGCTTGACAGGGGTGGGCACTGAAGCTTTCTTT.